These 17 T cell receptor beta chains were all obtained from the same sample, sequenced in a study of T-cell memory formation after mild COVID-19. MiXCR, applied by TCRdb to the 5' RACE reads, yields one record per CDR3 protein. The table lists about 270,000 distinct CDR3 sequences, more than 15% of them singletons. The sequenced sample consisted of PBMCs or a T cell subset sorted from them (not recorded which). The receptor set was obtained from a man younger than 35 who had mild COVID-19 (a few samples of this study predate the infection). Cell type and time point are not known.

This clonotype appeared many times. The V call is TRBV5-1, the J call TRBJ2-1, with TRBD2 matching 9 bases. This CDR3 is 15 amino acids long. The germline gives CDR1 SGHRS, CDR2 YFSETQ. V was pared by 3 bases and J by 7 bases, with 8 bases of the junction left unmatched. The chain's CDR3 is CASSSLAGGPNEQFF. As DNA, the CDR3 is TGCGCCAGCAGCTCCCTTGCGGGGGGGCCAAATGAGCAGTTCTTC.

This clonotype was seen ten or more times. The chain has TRBV5-1 and TRBJ2-7; the D gene is possibly TRBD1 (6 bases). The CDR3 contains 12 residues. Germline values: CDR1 SGHRS, CDR2 YFSETQ. Trimming took 0 bases from V and 9 from J, leaving 10 bases between them. As DNA, the CDR3 is TGCGCCAGCAGCTTGGATCTAGGGGGGCAGTACTTC. Its translation: CASSLDLGGQYF.

The chain joins TRBV4-1 to TRBJ2-7, with TRBD1 matching 12 bases. CDR3 length equals 15 residues. After removal of 1 base from V and 5 bases from J, the junction contained 3 bases not matched to a gene. Looked up from germline, CDR1 is MGHRA and CDR2 is YSYEKL. CDR3 sequence: CASSQVGQGANEQYF. CDR3 sequence (DNA): TGCGCCAGCAGCCAAGTGGGACAGGGGGCCAACGAGCAGTACTTC.

This clonotype turned up a few times. The rearrangement links TRBV6-1 to TRBJ2-5; D perhaps matches TRBD2 (7 bases). Germline values: CDR1 MNHNS, CDR2 SASEGT. The CDR3 is made up of 16 amino acids. V was clipped by 0 bases and J by 5 bases, with 16 bases between them. CDR3 amino acids: CASSEAGGLAGETQYF. The DNA of the CDR3 is TGTGCCAGCAGTGAAGCGGGGGGGCTGGCAGGGGAGACCCAGTACTTC.

This clonotype has a handful of counts. V is TRBV4-3 and J is TRBJ1-2; D unresolved. Germline values: CDR1 LGHNA, CDR2 YSLEER. This CDR3 region has 13 residues. V was shortened by 1 base and J by 3 bases, with 6 bases between the two germline ends. CDR3 region: CASSQGGHYGYTF. CDR3 in DNA: TGCGCCAGCAGCCAAGGAGGCCACTATGGCTACACCTTC.

This clonotype occurred a few times. The chain links TRBV6-5 to TRBJ2-5, with unresolved D. The V gene's germline CDR1 is MNHEY and CDR2 SVGAGI. V was cut by 6 bases and J by 5 bases, with 19 bases left in between. This CDR3 is built from 15 residues. As DNA, the CDR3 is TGTGCCAGCAGCATAGACTGGGGTCTCGAGGAGACCCAGTACTTC. This translates into CASSIDWGLEETQYF.

The chain uses TRBV15 and TRBJ1-6; TRBD1 agrees at 8 bases. The CDR3 has 14 residues. In germline, CDR1 is LNHNV, CDR2 YYDKDF (reference sequence). V was clipped by 5 bases and J by 5 bases; unmatched bases: 2. CDR3 sequence: CATSDRGHNSPLHF. The CDR3, as DNA: TGTGCCACCAGCGACAGGGGACATAATTCACCCCTCCACTTT.

The rearrangement joins TRBV18 to TRBJ1-1, with D uncertain. Trimming took off 9 bases at V and 0 bases at J, with 8 bases between the two ends. The CDR3 is 12 amino acids. The germline gives CDR1 KGHSH, CDR2 LQKENI. CDR3: CASLRMNTEAFF. The CDR3 coding sequence is TGTGCCAGTCTTCGGATGAACACTGAAGCTTTCTTT.

This chain uses TRBV7-9 with TRBJ2-1; D possibly uses TRBD1 or TRBD2 (5 bases each). Germline CDR1 reads SEHNR; CDR2 reads FQNEAQ (reference sequence). Trimming removed 11 bases at V and 4 bases at J, with 12 bases between. The CDR3 is made up of 12 amino acids. CDR3 coding DNA: TGTGCCCTAAGAGGGGTTTACAATGAGCAGTTCTTC. The encoded protein is CALRGVYNEQFF.

This clonotype has ten or more counts. CDR3 coding DNA: TGTGCCAGCAGGGACAGGGGCAATCAGCCCCAGCATTTT. This translates into CASRDRGNQPQHF. The chain is built from TRBV2 and TRBJ1-5; 8 positions match TRBD1. This CDR3 has 13 amino acids. The J segment lost 2 bases and the V segment lost 6 bases, leaving 0 bases of the junction unmatched. The germline V gene encodes CDR1 SNHLY and CDR2 FYNNEI. Combining the CDR3 with reference TRBV2 and TRBJ1-5 gives the whole variable domain EPEVTQTPSHQVTQMGQEVILRCVPISNHLYFYWYRQILGQKVEFLVSFYNNEISEKSEIFDDQFSVERPDGSNFTLKIRSTKLEDSAMYFCASRDRGNQPQHFGDGTRLSIL.

This chain links TRBV9 with TRBJ2-1, with 8 nucleotides matching TRBD2. Germline CDR1 reads SGDLS; CDR2 reads YYNGEE. Trimming removed 4 bases from V and 7 bases from J; junction bases left unmatched: 10. The CDR3 runs to 15 residues. The CDR3: CASSPAGGGGNEQFF. Written as DNA, the CDR3 is TGTGCCAGCAGCCCCGCGGGTGGCGGGGGGAATGAGCAGTTCTTC.

The table lists this clonotype with many counts. The chain uses TRBV6-5 and TRBJ2-3; 9 bases fit TRBD2. Germline CDR1 and CDR2: MNHEY and SVGAGI. V trimming: 7 bases; J trimming: 6 bases; junction bases outside the gene matches: 8. The CDR3 has 14 residues. The CDR3 sequence is CASMRWRGGDTQYF. CDR3 bases: TGTGCCAGCATGAGGTGGCGGGGGGGCGATACGCAGTATTTT.

This clonotype was observed many times. The chain has TRBV5-5 and TRBJ2-7; 8 bases align to TRBD1. V lost 0 bases and J lost 3; bases outside the gene matches: 11. Germline V gives CDR1 SGHKS, CDR2 YYEKEE (reference sequence). CDR3 length: 17 amino acids. CDR3 amino acids: CASSLVPGTGVLYEQYV. The CDR3 nucleotides are TGTGCCAGCAGCTTGGTCCCCGGGACAGGAGTCCTCTACGAGCAGTACGTC.

The chain couples TRBV5-1 to TRBJ2-1, with D uncertain. Germline CDR1 reads SGHRS; CDR2 reads YFSETQ. The CDR3 has 15 residues. Between the trimmed V and J ends, which lost 6 bases and 6 bases, there was a span of 19 bases. This CDR3 is CASNAASSVLNEQFF. The CDR3 DNA reads TGCGCCAGCAATGCAGCCTCTTCAGTCCTCAATGAGCAGTTCTTC.

This clonotype was found many times. The chain couples TRBV11-2 to TRBJ1-2; 7 bases fit TRBD1. CDR3 size: 14 residues. CDR1 and CDR2 (germline): SGHAT, FQNNGV. Unmatched junction bases numbered 10, after V lost 7 bases and J lost 5 bases. The CDR3 DNA is TGTGCCAGCACGAGACCGGGACAGAAGTATGGCTACACCTTC. Encoded protein: CASTRPGQKYGYTF.

This clonotype was picked up a small number of times. This rearrangement joins TRBV16 to TRBJ2-3; D unresolved. The CDR3 is made up of 14 amino acids. Germline V lookup: CDR1 KGHSY, CDR2 FQNENV. Trimming took off 0 bases at V and 1 base at J, with 5 bases between the two ends. The CDR3 here is CASSQSSRTDTQYF. The CDR3 coding sequence is TGTGCCAGCAGCCAATCTTCCCGCACAGATACGCAGTATTTT.

The rearrangement links TRBV7-2 to TRBJ2-6; D call uncertain. V was shortened by 2 bases and J by 3 bases, with 11 bases between the two germline ends. The V gene's germline CDR1 is SGHTA and CDR2 FQGNSA. The CDR3 has 16 amino acids. Here the CDR3 DNA reads TGTGCCAGCAGCTTACACGGTCCCCGTGGGGCCAACGTCCTGACTTTC. Its translation is CASSLHGPRGANVLTF.